This is a list of T cell receptor beta chains from one sample in a study of shared clonotypes between healthy human individuals. Only in-frame clones appear in the TCRdb table, and some are missing; sequencing was by immunoSEQ multiplex PCR. Among some 1,600,000 clones, approximately 98% were seen once, and the ten largest hold approximately 0.44%. Sequenced material: naive CD4+ T cells sorted from blood. All receptors come from a man younger than 40 in good health. The CDR3 runs from the conserved cysteine through the conserved F or W. Each record gives: D gene, clone size, V gene, J gene, CDR3 protein, CDR3 DNA. A D gene is named only where the DNA matches it firmly. Rows give clone size only sometimes, using once, few, many, or a class for an expanded clone.

-,once,TRBV10-2,TRBJ2-1,CASKYSSRGEQFF,TGCGCCAGCAAATACAGCTCTAGAGGGGAGCAGTTCTTC
-,-,TRBV19,TRBJ2-3,CATAGLYTQYF,TGTGCCACCGCGGGACTTTATACGCAGTATTTT
TRBD2,once,TRBV7-9,TRBJ2-3,CASSLWGGSVTTDTQYF,TGTGCCAGCAGCTTATGGGGCGGGAGTGTGACGACAGATACGCAGTATTTT
-,-,TRBV4-3,TRBJ2-3,CASSQTPGAADTQYF,TGCGCCAGCAGCCAGACGCCCGGGGCCGCAGATACGCAGTATTTT
-,-,TRBV7-9,TRBJ2-3,CASSLPTGTQYF,TGTGCCAGCAGCTTACCCACTGGGACGCAGTATTTT
-,-,TRBV18,TRBJ1-1,CASSPDMNTEAFF,TGTGCCAGCTCACCCGATATGAACACTGAAGCTTTCTTT
-,-,TRBV10-3,TRBJ2-7,CAISEPPSYEQYF,TGTGCCATCAGTGAGCCCCCTTCCTACGAGCAGTACTTC
-,-,TRBV5-4,TRBJ2-7,CASSFRQGSSGQYF,TGTGCCAGCAGCTTTCGACAGGGAAGTAGCGGGCAGTACTTC
TRBD1,once,TRBV5-1,TRBJ2-6,CASSQTGVPSGANVLTF,TGCGCCAGCAGCCAAACAGGGGTGCCCTCTGGGGCCAACGTCCTGACTTTC
TRBD2,-,TRBV11-3,TRBJ2-3,CASSPRGGEITDTQYF,TGTGCCAGCAGCCCGCGGGGAGGGGAAATTACAGATACGCAGTATTTT
TRBD1,-,TRBV2,TRBJ2-3,CASRRTGGVDDTQYF,TGTGCCAGCAGGCGAACAGGGGGCGTCGATGATACGCAGTATTTT
-,-,TRBV25-1,TRBJ2-2,CASSDPPWGELFF,TGTGCCAGCAGTGACCCTCCCTGGGGGGAGCTGTTTTTT
-,once,TRBV5-1,TRBJ2-2,CASVPSGTLNTGELFF,TGCGCCAGCGTACCCTCCGGGACACTGAACACCGGGGAGCTGTTTTTT
-,-,TRBV30,TRBJ1-5,CAWSVTGSQPQHF,TGTGCCTGGAGTGTAACAGGGAGTCAGCCCCAGCATTTT
-,-,TRBV6-5,TRBJ1-1,CASSSPPTEAFF,TGTGCCAGCAGTTCACCCCCCACTGAAGCTTTCTTT
-,-,TRBV4-1,TRBJ1-1,CASSQDRPSEAFF,TGCGCCAGCAGCCAAGATCGTCCTAGTGAAGCTTTCTTT
TRBD1,-,TRBV5-8,TRBJ2-1,CAARQGESWGEQFF,TGTGCCGCTCGTCAGGGGGAATCTTGGGGTGAGCAGTTCTTC
-,once,TRBV2,TRBJ1-1,CASSVDRQAEAFF,TGTGCCAGCAGTGTTGACAGACAGGCAGAAGCTTTCTTT
TRBD2,-,TRBV7-9,TRBJ2-2,CASRGGPANTGELFF,TGTGCCAGCCGGGGGGGACCCGCGAACACCGGGGAGCTGTTTTTT